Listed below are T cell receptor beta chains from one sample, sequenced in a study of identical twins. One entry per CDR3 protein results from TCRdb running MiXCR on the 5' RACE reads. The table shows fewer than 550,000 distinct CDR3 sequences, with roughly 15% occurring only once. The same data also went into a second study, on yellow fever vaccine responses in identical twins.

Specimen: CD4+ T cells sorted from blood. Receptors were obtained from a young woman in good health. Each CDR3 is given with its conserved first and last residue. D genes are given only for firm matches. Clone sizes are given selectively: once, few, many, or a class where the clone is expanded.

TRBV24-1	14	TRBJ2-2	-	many	TGTGCCACCAATGGCAGGGTGGACACCGGGGAGCTGTTTTTT	CATNGRVDTGELFF
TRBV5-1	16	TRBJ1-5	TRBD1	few	TGCGCCAGCAGCTTGGTAGACAGGGGTTACATGGAGCCCCAGCATTTT	CASSLVDRGYMEPQHF
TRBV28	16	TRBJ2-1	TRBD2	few	TGTGCCAGCAGTTCTGATATAGCGGGGGGGTACAATGAGCAGTTCTTC	CASSSDIAGGYNEQFF
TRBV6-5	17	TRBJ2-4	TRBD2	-	TGTGCCAGCAGTTACTCGACTAGCGGCCTTTTGAGGAACATTCAGTACTTC	CASSYSTSGLLRNIQYF
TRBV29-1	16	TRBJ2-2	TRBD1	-	TGCAGCGTCGGCGCCGGGACAGGGTTAAACACCGGGGAGCTGTTTTTT	CSVGAGTGLNTGELFF
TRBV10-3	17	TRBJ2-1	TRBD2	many	TGTGCCATCAGTAGGACTAGCGGGGGGGCCGGTGGCAATGAGCAGTTCTTC	CAISRTSGGAGGNEQFF
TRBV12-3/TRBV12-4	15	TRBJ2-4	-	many	TGTGCCAGCAGTCCGCGGGGCCTAGCCAAAAACATTCAGTACTTC	CASSPRGLAKNIQYF
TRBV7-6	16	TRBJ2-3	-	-	TGTGCCAGCAGCTTAGCCCCACAGGGAGGCGCAGATACGCAGTATTTT	CASSLAPQGGADTQYF
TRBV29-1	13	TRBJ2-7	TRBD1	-	TGCAGCGTTGCCCGACAGGGGCTGTACGAGCAGTACTTC	CSVARQGLYEQYF
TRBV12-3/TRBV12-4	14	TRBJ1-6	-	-	TGTGCCAGCAGTTCCGACAGCGCTAATTCACCCCTCCACTTT	CASSSDSANSPLHF
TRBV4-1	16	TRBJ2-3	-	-	TGCGCCAGCAGCTCGCCGGGCCAGTCGAGGGCGGATACGCAGTATTTT	CASSSPGQSRADTQYF
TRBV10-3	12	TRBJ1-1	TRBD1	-	TGTGCCATTACACCAGGGGGGACTGAAGCTTTCTTT	CAITPGGTEAFF
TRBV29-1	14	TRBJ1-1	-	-	TGCAGCGTTGAATTTGGGGGAAGGGCCACTGAAGCTTTCTTT	CSVEFGGRATEAFF
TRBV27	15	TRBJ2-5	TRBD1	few	TGTGCCAGCAGTTCATACTCGACAGGGGAAGAGACCCAGTACTTC	CASSSYSTGEETQYF
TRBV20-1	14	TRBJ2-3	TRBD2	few	TGCAGTGCTAGTATGCGGGGGGGCGGAGATACGCAGTATTTT	CSASMRGGGDTQYF
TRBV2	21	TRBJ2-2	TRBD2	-	TGTGCCAGCAGTGAAGCCAAAGGACTAGCGGGGGGGCGGGGCGACACCGGGGAGCTGTTTTTT	CASSEAKGLAGGRGDTGELFF
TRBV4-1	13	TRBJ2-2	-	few	TGCGCCAGCAGCCAAGAGACTACCGGGGAGCTGTTTTTT	CASSQETTGELFF
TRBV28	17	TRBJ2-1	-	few	TGTGCCAGCAGGTCTGCCGCGCGGGCGGGCTCCTACAATGAGCAGTTCTTC	CASRSAARAGSYNEQFF
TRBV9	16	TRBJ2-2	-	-	TGTGCCAGCAGCCCCCGAGGGGGGCTAAACACCGGGGAGCTGTTTTTT	CASSPRGGLNTGELFF
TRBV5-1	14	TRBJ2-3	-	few	TGCGCCAGCAGCTTGGATTCTGTTACAGATACGCAGTATTTT	CASSLDSVTDTQYF
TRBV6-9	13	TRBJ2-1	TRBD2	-	TGTGCCACCCATAGCGGGAGCTACAATGAGCAGTTCTTC	CATHSGSYNEQFF
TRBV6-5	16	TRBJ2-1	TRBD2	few	TGTGCCAGCAGTTACTGGAGCGGGGGCTCCTACAATGAGCAGTTCTTC	CASSYWSGGSYNEQFF
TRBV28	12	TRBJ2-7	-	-	TGTGCCAGCAGTTCCAGCTACTACGAGCAGTACTTC	CASSSSYYEQYF